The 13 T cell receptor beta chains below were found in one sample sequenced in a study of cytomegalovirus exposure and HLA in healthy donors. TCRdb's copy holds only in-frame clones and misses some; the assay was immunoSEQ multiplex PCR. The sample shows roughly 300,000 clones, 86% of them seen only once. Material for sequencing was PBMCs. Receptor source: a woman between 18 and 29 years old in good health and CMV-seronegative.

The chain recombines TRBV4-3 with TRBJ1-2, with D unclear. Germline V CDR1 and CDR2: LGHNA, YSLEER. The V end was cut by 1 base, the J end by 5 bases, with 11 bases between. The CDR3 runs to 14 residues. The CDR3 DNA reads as TGCGCCAGCAGCCAAGTGGAGGGCGGGTATGGCTACACCTTC. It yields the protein CASSQVEGGYGYTF.

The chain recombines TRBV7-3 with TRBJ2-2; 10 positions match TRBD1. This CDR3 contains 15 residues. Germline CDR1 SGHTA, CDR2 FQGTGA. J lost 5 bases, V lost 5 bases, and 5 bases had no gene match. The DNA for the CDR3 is TGTGCCAGCAGCAGACAGGGGGCAAGTACCGGGGAGCTGTTTTTT. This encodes CASSRQGASTGELFF.

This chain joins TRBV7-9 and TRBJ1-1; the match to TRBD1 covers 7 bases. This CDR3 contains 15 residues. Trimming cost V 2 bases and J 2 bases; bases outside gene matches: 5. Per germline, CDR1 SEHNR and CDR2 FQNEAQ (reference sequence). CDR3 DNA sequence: TGTGCCAGCAGCTTAAGGGACAGCATAAACACTGAAGCTTTCTTT. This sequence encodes CASSLRDSINTEAFF.

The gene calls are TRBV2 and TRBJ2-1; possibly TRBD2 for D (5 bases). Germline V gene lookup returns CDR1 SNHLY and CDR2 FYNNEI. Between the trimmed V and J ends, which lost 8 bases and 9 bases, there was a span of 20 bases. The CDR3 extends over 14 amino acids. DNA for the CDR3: TGTGCCAGCGCATCCCTAGCCAATGACGGTGAGCAGTTCTTC. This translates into CASASLANDGEQFF.

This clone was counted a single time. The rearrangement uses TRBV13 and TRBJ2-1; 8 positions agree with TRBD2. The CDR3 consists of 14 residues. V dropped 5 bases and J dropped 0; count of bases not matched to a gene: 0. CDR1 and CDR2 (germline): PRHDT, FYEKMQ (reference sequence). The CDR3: CASSRGGSYNEQFF. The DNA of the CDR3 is TGTGCCAGCAGCCGGGGGGGCTCCTACAATGAGCAGTTCTTC.

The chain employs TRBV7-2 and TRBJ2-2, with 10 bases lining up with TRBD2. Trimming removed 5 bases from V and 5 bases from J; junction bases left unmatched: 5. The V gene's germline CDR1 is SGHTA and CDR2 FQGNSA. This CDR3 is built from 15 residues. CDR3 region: CASSGTSGDTGELFF. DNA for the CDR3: TGTGCCAGCAGCGGCACTAGCGGGGATACCGGGGAGCTGTTTTTT.

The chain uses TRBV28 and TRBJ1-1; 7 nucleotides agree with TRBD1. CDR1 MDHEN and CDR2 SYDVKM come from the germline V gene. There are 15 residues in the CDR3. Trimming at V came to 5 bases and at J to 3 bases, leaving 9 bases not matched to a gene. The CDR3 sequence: CASSPSDREYTEAFF. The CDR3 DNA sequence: TGTGCCAGCAGTCCCAGCGACAGGGAGTACACTGAAGCTTTCTTT.

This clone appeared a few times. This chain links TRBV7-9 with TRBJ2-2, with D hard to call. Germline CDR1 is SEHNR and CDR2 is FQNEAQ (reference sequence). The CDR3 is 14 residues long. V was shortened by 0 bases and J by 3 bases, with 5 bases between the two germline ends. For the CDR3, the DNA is TGTGCCAGCAGCTTAGCTAGTTACACCGGGGAGCTGTTTTTT. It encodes CASSLASYTGELFF.

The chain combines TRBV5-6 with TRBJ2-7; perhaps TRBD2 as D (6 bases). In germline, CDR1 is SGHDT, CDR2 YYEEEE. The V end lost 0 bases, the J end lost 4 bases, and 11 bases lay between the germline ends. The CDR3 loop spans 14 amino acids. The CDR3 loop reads CASSLGPGGYEQYF. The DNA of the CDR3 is TGTGCCAGCAGCTTGGGCCCTGGAGGGTACGAGCAGTACTTC.

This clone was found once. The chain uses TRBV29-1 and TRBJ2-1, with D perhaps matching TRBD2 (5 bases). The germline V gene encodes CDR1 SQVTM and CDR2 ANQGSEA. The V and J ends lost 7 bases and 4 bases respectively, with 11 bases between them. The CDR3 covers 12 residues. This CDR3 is CSGESHYNEQFF. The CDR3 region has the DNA TGCAGCGGGGAGAGCCATTACAATGAGCAGTTCTTC.

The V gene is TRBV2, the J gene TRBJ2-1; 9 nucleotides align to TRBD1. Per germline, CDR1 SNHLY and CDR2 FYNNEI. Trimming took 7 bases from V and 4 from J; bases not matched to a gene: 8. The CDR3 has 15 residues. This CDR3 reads CASMTGTGSYNEQFF. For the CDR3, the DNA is TGTGCCAGCATGACCGGGACAGGGAGTTACAATGAGCAGTTCTTC.

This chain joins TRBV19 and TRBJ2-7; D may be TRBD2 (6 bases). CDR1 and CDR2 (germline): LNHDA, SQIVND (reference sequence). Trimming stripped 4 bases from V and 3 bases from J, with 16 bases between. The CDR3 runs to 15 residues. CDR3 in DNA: TGTGCCAGTAGTACTAGGGTAGCGGCGCTCTACGAGCAGTACTTC. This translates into CASSTRVAALYEQYF.

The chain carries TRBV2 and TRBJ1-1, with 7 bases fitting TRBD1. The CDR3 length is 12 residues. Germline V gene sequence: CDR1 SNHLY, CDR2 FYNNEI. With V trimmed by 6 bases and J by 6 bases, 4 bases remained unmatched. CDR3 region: CASREDRPEAFF. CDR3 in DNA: TGTGCCAGCAGGGAGGACAGGCCTGAAGCTTTCTTT.